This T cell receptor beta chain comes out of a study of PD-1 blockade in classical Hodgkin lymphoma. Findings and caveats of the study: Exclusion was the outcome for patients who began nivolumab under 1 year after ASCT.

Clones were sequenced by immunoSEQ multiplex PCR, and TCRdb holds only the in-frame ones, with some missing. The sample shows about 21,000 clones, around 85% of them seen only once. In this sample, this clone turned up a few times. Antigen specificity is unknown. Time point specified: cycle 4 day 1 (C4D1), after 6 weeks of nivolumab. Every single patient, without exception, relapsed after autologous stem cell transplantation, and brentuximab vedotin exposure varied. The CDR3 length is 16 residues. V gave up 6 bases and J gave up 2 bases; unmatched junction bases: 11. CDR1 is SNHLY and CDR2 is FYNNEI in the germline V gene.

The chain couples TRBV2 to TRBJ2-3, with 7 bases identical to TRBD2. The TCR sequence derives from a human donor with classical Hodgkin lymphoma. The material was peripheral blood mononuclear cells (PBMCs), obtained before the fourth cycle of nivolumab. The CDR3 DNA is TGTGCCAGCAGCTACGGACTAGACTATCCCACAGATACGCAGTATTTT. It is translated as CASSYGLDYPTDTQYF.